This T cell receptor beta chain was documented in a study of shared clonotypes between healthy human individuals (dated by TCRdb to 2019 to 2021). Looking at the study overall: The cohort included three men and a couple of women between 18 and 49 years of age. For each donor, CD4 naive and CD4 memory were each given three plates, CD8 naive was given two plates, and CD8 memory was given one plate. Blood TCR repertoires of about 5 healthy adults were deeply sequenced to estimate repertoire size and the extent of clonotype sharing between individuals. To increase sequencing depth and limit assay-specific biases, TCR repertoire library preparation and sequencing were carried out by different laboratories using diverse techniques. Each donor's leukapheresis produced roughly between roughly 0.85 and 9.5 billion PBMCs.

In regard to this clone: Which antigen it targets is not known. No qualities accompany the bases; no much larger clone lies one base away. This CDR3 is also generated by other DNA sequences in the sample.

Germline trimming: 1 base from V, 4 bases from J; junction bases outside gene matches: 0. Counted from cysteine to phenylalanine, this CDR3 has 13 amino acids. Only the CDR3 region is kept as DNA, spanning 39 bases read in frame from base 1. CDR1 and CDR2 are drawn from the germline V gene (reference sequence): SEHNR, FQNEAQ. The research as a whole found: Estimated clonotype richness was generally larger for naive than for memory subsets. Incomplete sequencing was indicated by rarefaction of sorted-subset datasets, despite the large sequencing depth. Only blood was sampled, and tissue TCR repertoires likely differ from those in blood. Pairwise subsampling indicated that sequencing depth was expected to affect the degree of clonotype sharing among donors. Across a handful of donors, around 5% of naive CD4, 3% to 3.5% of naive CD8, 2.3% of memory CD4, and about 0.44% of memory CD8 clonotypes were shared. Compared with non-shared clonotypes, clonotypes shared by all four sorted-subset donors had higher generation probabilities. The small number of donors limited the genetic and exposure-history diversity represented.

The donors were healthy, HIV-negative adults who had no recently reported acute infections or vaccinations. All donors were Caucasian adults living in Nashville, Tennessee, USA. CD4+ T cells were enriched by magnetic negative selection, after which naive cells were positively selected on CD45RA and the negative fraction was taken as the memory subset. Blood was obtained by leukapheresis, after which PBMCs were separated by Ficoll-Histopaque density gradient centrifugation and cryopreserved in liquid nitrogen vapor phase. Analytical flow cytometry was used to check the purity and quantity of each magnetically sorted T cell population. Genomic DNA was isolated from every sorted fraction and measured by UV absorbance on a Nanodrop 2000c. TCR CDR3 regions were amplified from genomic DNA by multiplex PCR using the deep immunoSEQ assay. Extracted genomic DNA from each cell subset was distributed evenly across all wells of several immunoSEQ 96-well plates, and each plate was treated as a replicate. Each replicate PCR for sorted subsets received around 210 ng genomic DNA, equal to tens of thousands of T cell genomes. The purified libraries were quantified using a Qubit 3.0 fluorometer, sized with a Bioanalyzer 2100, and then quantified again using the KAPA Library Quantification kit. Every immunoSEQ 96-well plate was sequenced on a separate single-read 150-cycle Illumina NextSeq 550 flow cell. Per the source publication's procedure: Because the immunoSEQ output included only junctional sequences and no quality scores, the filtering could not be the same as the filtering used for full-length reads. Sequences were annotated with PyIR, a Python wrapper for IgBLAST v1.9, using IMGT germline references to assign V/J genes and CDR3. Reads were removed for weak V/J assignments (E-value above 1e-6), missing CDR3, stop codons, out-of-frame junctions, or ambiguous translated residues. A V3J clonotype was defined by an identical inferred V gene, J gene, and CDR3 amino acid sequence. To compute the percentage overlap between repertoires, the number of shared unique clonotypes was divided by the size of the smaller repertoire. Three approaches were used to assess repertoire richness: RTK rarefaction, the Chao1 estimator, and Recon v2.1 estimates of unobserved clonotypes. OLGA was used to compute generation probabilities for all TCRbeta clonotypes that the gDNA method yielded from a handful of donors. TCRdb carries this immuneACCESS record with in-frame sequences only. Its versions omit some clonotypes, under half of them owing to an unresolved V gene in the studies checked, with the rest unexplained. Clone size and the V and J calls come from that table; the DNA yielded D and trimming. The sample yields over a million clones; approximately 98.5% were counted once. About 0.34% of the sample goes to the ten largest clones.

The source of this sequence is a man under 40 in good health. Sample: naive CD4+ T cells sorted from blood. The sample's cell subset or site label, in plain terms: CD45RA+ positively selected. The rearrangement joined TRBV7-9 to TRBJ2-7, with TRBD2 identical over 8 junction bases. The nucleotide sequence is TGTGCCAGCAGCTTAGTAGCGGGGTACGAGCAGTACTTC. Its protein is CASSLVAGYEQYF.